The 24 T cell receptor beta chains in this list originate from one sample, sequenced in a study of blood T cells in healthy people across ages. Combining a sample-barcoded 5' primer with a J-beta primer mix, a second PCR ran for about 6 to 12 cycles. In TCRdb, the 5' RACE reads were re-called with MiXCR into one record per CDR3 protein. In the table there are some 710,000 distinct CDR3 sequences, about 46% of which are singletons. Sequencing used blood. The receptors were sampled from a man older than 75 in good health.

The chain's CDR3 is CASSDSEASYEQYF. CDR3 nucleotides: TGTGCCAGCAGCGATTCCGAGGCCTCCTACGAGCAGTACTTC. J is TRBJ2-7 and V is TRBV11-3, with unresolved D. CDR1 SGHNT and CDR2 YENEEA come from the germline V gene. Trimming removed 5 bases from V and 0 bases from J, with 11 bases in between. The CDR3 runs to 14 residues.

This chain joins TRBV2 and TRBJ2-1; 9 bases fit TRBD1. Per the germline V gene, CDR1 is SNHLY and CDR2 is FYNNEI. The CDR3 has 15 residues. V lost 6 bases, J lost 7 bases, and 10 bases stayed unmatched. CDR3 in amino acids: CASRAGRTGANEQFF. CDR3 nucleotides: TGTGCCAGCAGGGCGGGGCGGACAGGGGCTAATGAGCAGTTCTTC.

This clonotype turned up a few times. V usage is TRBV24-1 and J usage is TRBJ2-3; possible D gene TRBD2, 5 bases. The CDR3 runs to 16 residues. Germline V gene lookup returns CDR1 KGHDR and CDR2 SFDVKD. V was clipped by 4 bases and J by 0 bases, with 13 bases between them. The CDR3, as DNA: TGTGCCACCAGTGAATATGGGAGTGAGAGCACAGATACGCAGTATTTT. Protein: CATSEYGSESTDTQYF.

This clonotype was counted once. A much larger clone sits a single nucleotide away, making a read error possible. The V gene is TRBV4-1, the J gene TRBJ2-3; D is ambiguous. Trimming took off 3 bases at V and 8 bases at J, with 21 bases between the two ends. Germline V gene data show CDR1 as MGHRA and CDR2 as YSYEKL. The CDR3 runs to 16 residues. CDR3 amino acids: CASSHARPARAGTQYF. CDR3 nucleotides: TGCGCCAGCAGCCATGCTAGGCCCGCAAGGGCAGGTACGCAGTATTTT.

The CDR3 DNA is TGCGCCAGCAGCCGTGGACAGAACAATAATTCACCCCTCCACTTT. Translating gives CASSRGQNNNSPLHF. The rearrangement links TRBV4-1 to TRBJ1-6, with D maybe TRBD1 (6 bases). Trimming removed 4 bases from V and 5 bases from J, with 12 bases in between. CDR3 size: 15 residues. The V gene's germline CDR1 is MGHRA and CDR2 YSYEKL.

V and J are TRBV11-2 and TRBJ2-5, with 7 bases aligning to TRBD1. V was pared by 6 bases and J by 5 bases, with 9 bases of the junction left unmatched. Germline V CDR1 and CDR2: SGHAT, FQNNGV. This CDR3 region has 14 residues. In nucleotides, the CDR3 is TGTGCCAGCAGACCGACAGGGTCGGGGGAGACCCAGTACTTC. Translated, it gives CASRPTGSGETQYF.

This clonotype was seen a few times. The rearrangement joins TRBV7-2 to TRBJ1-3; D is perhaps TRBD1 (6 bases). This CDR3 spans 16 amino acids. The V gene's germline CDR1 is SGHTA and CDR2 FQGNSA. V was trimmed by 0 bases and J by 1 base, leaving 10 bases between them. CDR3 in amino acids: CASSLAGGRSGNTIYF. In nucleotides, the CDR3 is TGTGCCAGCAGCTTAGCTGGGGGCCGGTCTGGAAACACCATATATTTT.

This clonotype occurred once. This rearrangement joins TRBV7-9 to TRBJ2-4; D is undetermined. The CDR3 is 14 amino acids. The germline gives CDR1 SEHNR, CDR2 FQNEAQ (reference sequence). Trimming stripped 2 bases from V and 7 bases from J, with 12 bases between. The chain's CDR3 is CASSLISEGNIQYF. The DNA of the CDR3 is TGTGCCAGCAGCTTAATTTCGGAAGGGAACATTCAGTACTTC. The full variable domain, completed using reference TRBV7-9 and TRBJ2-4, is DTGVSQNPRHKITKRGQNVTFRCDPISEHNRLYWYRQTLGQGPEFLTYFQNEAQLEKSRLLSDRFSAERPKGSFSTLEIQRTEQGDSAMYLCASSLISEGNIQYFGAGTRLSVL.

This clonotype was seen repeatedly, ten times or more. The V and J genes are TRBV29-1 and TRBJ2-7, with no clear D. The germline V gene encodes CDR1 SQVTM and CDR2 ANQGSEA. V lost 0 bases, J lost 7 bases, and 13 bases lay in between. The CDR3 contains 13 residues. The CDR3 bases are TGCAGCGTTGAAGAAACGTCCTGGCAAGAGCAGTACTTC. Translation: CSVEETSWQEQYF.

The gene calls are TRBV6-6 and TRBJ2-7; 11 nucleotides line up with TRBD2. V lost 5 bases, J lost 5 bases, and 8 bases stayed unmatched. The CDR3 contains 15 residues. Germline V gene lookup returns CDR1 MNHNY and CDR2 SVGAGI (reference sequence). The CDR3 is CASSQLAGVNHEQYF. The DNA for the CDR3 is TGTGCCAGCAGTCAACTAGCGGGAGTAAACCACGAGCAGTACTTC.

The chain is built from TRBV5-1 and TRBJ2-5, with unresolved D. CDR1 SGHRS and CDR2 YFSETQ come from the germline V gene. CDR3 size: 13 residues. The V and J ends lost 2 bases and 11 bases respectively, with 16 bases between them. CDR3 protein: CASSFLGNNEQYF. DNA for the CDR3: TGCGCCAGCAGCTTCCTCGGAAACAATGAGCAGTACTTC.

This clonotype was picked up a small number of times. This chain links TRBV14 with TRBJ2-2, with a tentative D call TRBD1 (6 bases). V was trimmed by 6 bases and J by 3 bases, leaving 11 bases between them. Germline CDR1 reads SGHDN; CDR2 reads FVKESK. The CDR3 covers 14 residues. This chain's CDR3 is CASRRQGYTGELFF. DNA of the CDR3: TGTGCCAGCAGGCGCCAGGGGTACACCGGGGAGCTGTTTTTT. The full variable domain, with the rest looked up from reference TRBV14 and TRBJ2-2, is EAGVTQFPSHSVIEKGQTVTLRCDPISGHDNLYWYRRVMGKEIKFLLHFVKESKQDESGMPNNRFLAERTGGTYSTLKVQPAELEDSGVYFCASRRQGYTGELFFGEGSRLTVL.

This clonotype was detected only a few times. V and J are TRBV3-1 and TRBJ1-1, with 11 bases that match TRBD1. Germline trimming cut 3 bases from V and 0 bases from J; bases unmatched to any gene: 0. Germline V gene sequence: CDR1 LGHDT, CDR2 YNNKEL (reference sequence). The CDR3 spans 15 residues. In DNA form, the CDR3 reads TGTGCCAGCAGCCAGGACAGGGGGCTGAACACTGAAGCTTTCTTT. Translation gives CASSQDRGLNTEAFF. The full variable domain, in which reference TRBV3-1 and TRBJ1-1 provide the parts outside the CDR3, is DTAVSQTPKYLVTQMGNDKSIKCEQNLGHDTMYWYKQDSKKFLKIMFSYNNKELIINETVPNRFSPKSPDKAHLNLHINSLELGDSAVYFCASSQDRGLNTEAFFGQGTRLTVV.

This chain links TRBV24-1 with TRBJ2-1; maybe TRBD1 (6 bases). V lost 1 base to trimming and J lost 5 bases, with 8 bases between them. This CDR3 has 14 residues. Germline loops: CDR1 KGHDR, CDR2 SFDVKD. The CDR3 region has the DNA TGTGCCACCAGTGATTTTGGGGGCCACAATGAGCAGTTCTTC. Protein: CATSDFGGHNEQFF.

The gene calls are TRBV7-9 and TRBJ2-2; 12 bases are shared with TRBD1. Germline CDR1 SEHNR, CDR2 FQNEAQ (reference sequence). The CDR3 spans 17 residues. V shed 8 bases, J shed 3 bases, and the junction held 10 bases outside the gene matches. In nucleotides, the CDR3 is TGTGCCAGCGGCCTGGGACAGGGGGCAGTGGACACCGGGGAGCTGTTTTTT. Amino acids: CASGLGQGAVDTGELFF.

V gene TRBV6-5 combines with J gene TRBJ2-5; the D gene is possibly TRBD2 (5 bases). Deletions cut 0 bases from V and 6 bases from J, with 26 bases between. Germline V lookup: CDR1 MNHEY, CDR2 SVGAGI. This CDR3 has 19 residues. The CDR3 region is CASSYSTWERDVTGQTQYF. The CDR3 DNA follows: TGTGCCAGCAGTTACTCGACGTGGGAGAGGGATGTGACCGGGCAGACCCAGTACTTC.

The rearrangement links TRBV24-1 to TRBJ2-1, with 13 bases lining up with TRBD2. Germline trimming cut 4 bases from V and 6 bases from J; bases unmatched to any gene: 5. Germline V gene data show CDR1 as KGHDR and CDR2 as SFDVKD. The CDR3 runs 16 residues. CDR3 sequence (DNA): TGTGCCACCAGTGAACTAGCGGGAGGGCCGGGCAATGAGCAGTTCTTC. Translation: CATSELAGGPGNEQFF.

This rearrangement joins TRBV7-3 to TRBJ2-1; 7 positions agree with TRBD2. V was pared by 0 bases and J by 0 bases, with 8 bases of the junction left unmatched. CDR3 length equals 18 residues. In germline, CDR1 is SGHTA, CDR2 FQGTGA. CDR3 in amino acids: CASSLTMTGGSSYNEQFF. The CDR3 DNA reads TGTGCCAGCAGCTTAACGATGACGGGGGGTAGCTCCTACAATGAGCAGTTCTTC.

The chain couples TRBV24-1 to TRBJ2-5; D gene unclear. CDR3 length: 13 amino acids. The germline CDR1 and CDR2 sequences are KGHDR and SFDVKD. V was pared by 1 base and J by 2 bases, with 4 bases between. CDR3 bases: TGTGCCACCAGTGATTTATGGCAAGAGACCCAGTACTTC. It codes for CATSDLWQETQYF.

CDR3 DNA sequence: TGTGCCAGCAGCCCCAGGGACAGCCGACAAGAGACCCAGTACTTC. Encoded protein: CASSPRDSRQETQYF. The V gene is TRBV3-1, the J gene TRBJ2-5, with TRBD1 matching over 7 bases. The V and J ends lost 4 bases and 2 bases, in that order; junction bases with no gene match: 7. The CDR3 contains 15 residues. CDR1 is LGHDT and CDR2 is YNNKEL in the germline V gene (reference sequence).

This clonotype has only a few counts. The chain has TRBV7-2 and TRBJ2-1, with D tentatively TRBD2 (6 bases). In germline, CDR1 is SGHTA, CDR2 FQGNSA. This CDR3 is built from 14 residues. V shed 5 bases and J shed 4 bases, with 12 bases lying between them. CDR3 loop: CASSPQTSYNEQFF. CDR3 sequence (DNA): TGTGCCAGCAGCCCCCAGACTAGTTACAATGAGCAGTTCTTC. Together with reference TRBV7-2 and TRBJ2-1, the CDR3 gives the full variable domain: GAGVSQSPSNKVTEKGKDVELRCDPISGHTALYWYRQSLGQGLEFLIYFQGNSAPDKSGLPSDRFSAERTGGSVSTLTIQRTQQEDSAVYLCASSPQTSYNEQFFGPGTRLTVL.

This chain uses TRBV7-2 with TRBJ2-4; TRBD2 is a possible D gene (5 bases). The CDR3 runs 17 residues. The germline gives CDR1 SGHTA, CDR2 FQGNSA. V was clipped by 1 base and J by 4 bases, with 17 bases between them. Here the CDR3 reads CASSLVIGLAQKNIQYF. In DNA form, the CDR3 reads TGTGCCAGCAGCTTAGTTATCGGGCTAGCACAGAAAAACATTCAGTACTTC.

This chain joins TRBV29-1 and TRBJ2-3, with TRBD2 identical over 11 bases. This CDR3 comprises 20 residues. Trimming cost V 2 bases and J 3 bases; bases outside gene matches: 19. Germline-derived CDR1 and CDR2 are SQVTM and ANQGSEA. The DNA for the CDR3 is TGCAGCGTTGAAACCCTCCGGGACAGTTTAGCGGGAGGGCCAACAGATACGCAGTATTTT. It translates to CSVETLRDSLAGGPTDTQYF.

This rearrangement joins TRBV28 to TRBJ2-7, with D tentatively TRBD1 (6 bases). The CDR3 loop spans 12 amino acids. Trimming removed 4 bases at V and 7 bases at J, with 11 bases between. Germline values: CDR1 MDHEN, CDR2 SYDVKM. The DNA for the CDR3 is TGTGCCAGCAGTTCAGGGGAGACTGAGCAGTACTTC. Its translation is CASSSGETEQYF.